The 20 T cell receptor beta chains below all came from one sample that was sequenced in a study of T-cell reconstitution after alpha-beta-depleted transplantation in children. Unique molecular identifiers were incorporated when the TCRbeta library was constructed. Using its own MiXCR run on the PCR reads, TCRdb lists one record per CDR3 protein. Of around 490,000 distinct CDR3 sequences in the sample, about an eighth were seen once. The material was PBMCs, mostly from graft donor cells, obtained 180 days after TCRalphabeta/CD19-depleted stem cell transplant. These receptors were collected from a female patient aged 2-9 years who had a stem cell transplant for aplastic anemia, so the T cells may come from the graft donor.

This clonotype was picked up a small number of times. CDR3 coding DNA: TGTGCCAGCAGTTTCGGGGAAGGCTACACCTTC. Amino acids: CASSFGEGYTF. The gene calls are TRBV12-3 or TRBV12-4 and TRBJ1-2; D unclear. Trimming stripped 3 bases from V and 8 bases from J, with 7 bases between. The length of the CDR3 is 11 residues.

This chain connects TRBV27 to TRBJ2-2; 14 nucleotides align to TRBD2. The length of the CDR3 is 18 residues. Per the germline V gene, CDR1 is MNHEY and CDR2 is SMNVEV (reference sequence). With V trimmed by 5 bases and J by 3 bases, 8 bases remained unmatched. CDR3 DNA sequence: TGTGCCAGCAGTGGCCAGGGACTAGCGGGAGCCGACACCGGGGAGCTGTTTTTT. This translates into CASSGQGLAGADTGELFF.

This clonotype was counted at least ten times. The V gene is TRBV12-3 or TRBV12-4, the J gene TRBJ2-2; TRBD2 matches 9 bases. The CDR3 extends over 18 amino acids. V shed 5 bases, J shed 4 bases, and the junction held 14 bases outside the gene matches. This CDR3 is CASSRWVTSGHTTGELFF. In DNA form, the CDR3 reads TGTGCCAGCAGTCGATGGGTGACTAGCGGTCATACCACCGGGGAGCTGTTTTTT.

This clonotype was detected a few times. V is TRBV25-1 and J is TRBJ1-1; no clear D gene. The CDR3 runs to 14 residues. With 2 bases removed from V and 2 bases from J, the gap between germline ends came to 9 bases. Germline assignment: CDR1 MGHDK and CDR2 SYGVNS. Written as DNA, the CDR3 is TGTGCCAGCAGTGAAAGGAGCCGTAACACTGAAGCTTTCTTT. Protein: CASSERSRNTEAFF. Based on the CDR3 plus reference TRBV25-1 and TRBJ1-1, the full variable domain is EADIYQTPRYLVIGTGKKITLECSQTMGHDKMYWYQQDPGMELHLIHYSYGVNSTEKGDLSSESTVSRIRTEHFPLTLESARPSHTSQYLCASSERSRNTEAFFGQGTRLTVV.

The V and J genes are TRBV6-5 and TRBJ1-4; 8 nucleotides align to TRBD1. The germline CDR1 and CDR2 sequences are MNHEY and SVGAGI. V lost 3 bases to trimming and J lost 7 bases; unmatched junction nucleotides: 1. This CDR3 has 13 residues. CDR3 sequence: CASSYDRGEKLFF. Written as DNA, the CDR3 is TGTGCCAGCAGTTATGACAGGGGTGAAAAACTGTTTTTT.

The rearrangement links TRBV7-9 to TRBJ2-1; a possible D gene is TRBD1 (5 bases). This CDR3 comprises 14 residues. V was trimmed by 8 bases and J by 3 bases, leaving 14 bases between them. CDR1 SEHNR and CDR2 FQNEAQ come from the germline V gene (reference sequence). This CDR3 is CASRRALYYNEQFF. In nucleotides, the CDR3 is TGTGCCAGCCGCAGGGCCCTCTACTACAATGAGCAGTTCTTC.

In its sample, this clonotype was seen many times. This chain links TRBV5-1 with TRBJ2-2; 10 positions match TRBD1. J was trimmed by 5 bases and V by 1 base; bases with no gene match: 5. This CDR3 has 16 amino acids. Germline V gives CDR1 SGHRS, CDR2 YFSETQ. CDR3 loop: CASSLTTGGRTGELFF. CDR3 nucleotides: TGCGCCAGCAGCTTGACGACAGGGGGCAGGACCGGGGAGCTGTTTTTT.

This clonotype was recorded many times. The chain couples TRBV12-3 or TRBV12-4 to TRBJ2-5, with D perhaps assigned TRBD1 or TRBD2 (5 bases each). The CDR3 loop spans 13 amino acids. Deletions cut 6 bases from V and 2 bases from J, with 10 bases between. The DNA of the CDR3 is TGTGCCAGCAGCCGGGGACGGCAAGAGACCCAGTACTTC. It specifies CASSRGRQETQYF.

This clonotype came up a few times. This rearrangement joins TRBV5-1 to TRBJ2-6, with D hard to call. The germline V and J ends were trimmed by 0 bases and 1 base, with 14 bases remaining between them. The CDR3 covers 18 residues. CDR1 is SGHRS, CDR2 YFSETQ, per germline. In nucleotides, the CDR3 is TGCGCCAGCAGCTTGGTGTGGACCGGGTTTTCTGGGGCCAACGTCCTGACTTTC. Its protein product is CASSLVWTGFSGANVLTF.

This clonotype was counted between two and nine times. The J gene is TRBJ1-6, the V gene TRBV2; 10 bases fit TRBD1. J lost 8 bases, V lost 7 bases, and 8 bases had no gene match. CDR3 length: 15 residues. Germline V gene data show CDR1 as SNHLY and CDR2 as FYNNEI. DNA for the CDR3: TGTGCCAGCATGCCGGGACAGGGGTGGGATTCACCCCTCCACTTT. Residues: CASMPGQGWDSPLHF.

The chain combines TRBV5-4 with TRBJ2-3; 10 nucleotides match TRBD1. The ends lost 5 bases at V and 3 bases at J; junction bases unmatched: 9. This CDR3 comprises 16 residues. The germline V gene has CDR1 SGHNT and CDR2 YYREEE (reference sequence). The CDR3 loop is CASSRMSGQGTDTQYF. The CDR3 DNA is TGTGCCAGCAGTCGAATGTCGGGACAGGGGACAGATACGCAGTATTTT.

The chain combines TRBV19 with TRBJ2-1; D tentatively fits TRBD1 or TRBD2 (5 bases each). CDR1 LNHDA and CDR2 SQIVND come from the germline V gene (reference sequence). The CDR3 is 15 amino acids. V was clipped by 7 bases and J by 0 bases, with 13 bases between them. CDR3 sequence reads: CASTFSGPSYNEQFF. CDR3 bases: TGTGCCAGTACCTTTTCGGGGCCCTCCTACAATGAGCAGTTCTTC.

In its sample, this clonotype was seen a few times. J is TRBJ1-2 and V is TRBV7-2; tentatively, D is TRBD1 (5 bases). CDR1 and CDR2 (germline): SGHTA, FQGNSA. Trimming removed 6 bases from V and 3 bases from J, with 11 bases in between. The CDR3 has 13 residues. The CDR3 DNA follows: TGTGCCAGCAGTTCGGGACCCCACTATGGCTACACCTTC. Encoded protein: CASSSGPHYGYTF.

The chain has TRBV15 and TRBJ2-7, with 12 bases matching TRBD2. Germline CDR1 and CDR2: LNHNV and YYDKDF (reference sequence). The CDR3 has 15 amino acids. V gave up 7 bases and J gave up 1 base; unmatched junction bases: 5. The CDR3 loop reads CATKEGTSGSYEQYV. In DNA, the CDR3 is TGTGCCACCAAAGAGGGGACTAGCGGGTCCTACGAGCAGTACGTC.

This clonotype was recorded a few times. The J gene is TRBJ2-7, the V gene TRBV28, with D perhaps TRBD1 (5 bases). From germline, CDR1 is MDHEN and CDR2 SYDVKM. Trimming took 5 bases from V and 0 from J, leaving 20 bases between them. This CDR3 spans 17 amino acids. The chain's CDR3 is CASSTPDTRSYSYEQYF. The CDR3 DNA is TGTGCCAGCAGTACGCCGGACACCCGCTCTTACTCCTACGAGCAGTACTTC.

This clonotype showed up just a few times. In nucleotides, the CDR3 is TGTGCCAGCAGCTCCGACAGGGGGCCTTACTATGGCTACACCTTC. Its protein is CASSSDRGPYYGYTF. V and J are TRBV7-2 and TRBJ1-2, with 10 bases lining up with TRBD1. With 4 bases clipped from V and 3 bases from J, the junction kept 5 bases outside the gene matches. The CDR3 has 15 amino acids. Germline CDR1 is SGHTA and CDR2 is FQGNSA.

This clonotype showed up just a few times. The chain employs TRBV29-1 and TRBJ2-1; TRBD2 matches at 7 bases. Germline CDR1 SQVTM, CDR2 ANQGSEA. Losses at the gene ends were 7 bases for V and 6 bases for J; bases not matched to a gene: 6. The CDR3 has 12 residues. The CDR3 loop reads CSATGRANEQFF. The CDR3 nucleotides read TGCAGCGCGACGGGGAGGGCCAATGAGCAGTTCTTC.

In its sample, this clonotype was seen a few times. The chain employs TRBV25-1 and TRBJ2-1; weak D call: TRBD1 (6 bases). CDR1 MGHDK and CDR2 SYGVNS come from the germline V gene. The CDR3 is made up of 12 amino acids. With 4 bases removed from V and 9 bases from J, the gap between germline ends came to 10 bases. In nucleotides, the CDR3 is TGTGCCAGCAGTGCGACACAGGGTGAGCAGTTCTTC. This encodes CASSATQGEQFF.

This clonotype occurred a few times. This chain uses TRBV6-2 or TRBV6-3 with TRBJ2-3, with TRBD1 as a possible D gene (5 bases). CDR3 size: 11 residues. CDR1 is MNHEY, CDR2 SVGEGT, per germline. V dropped 2 bases and J dropped 10 bases, with 7 bases sitting between them. CDR3 region: CASSYMGPQYF. As DNA, the CDR3 is TGTGCCAGCAGTTACATGGGGCCGCAGTATTTT.

The chain is built from TRBV7-8 and TRBJ2-7; 12 nucleotides agree with TRBD2. The ends lost 5 bases at V and 0 bases at J; junction bases unmatched: 8. The CDR3 extends over 17 amino acids. Germline-derived CDR1 and CDR2 are SGHVS and FQNEAQ. The CDR3 nucleotides are TGTGCCAGCAGCCAAAACCCGACTAGCGGGAGCTCCTACGAGCAGTACTTC. Protein: CASSQNPTSGSSYEQYF.